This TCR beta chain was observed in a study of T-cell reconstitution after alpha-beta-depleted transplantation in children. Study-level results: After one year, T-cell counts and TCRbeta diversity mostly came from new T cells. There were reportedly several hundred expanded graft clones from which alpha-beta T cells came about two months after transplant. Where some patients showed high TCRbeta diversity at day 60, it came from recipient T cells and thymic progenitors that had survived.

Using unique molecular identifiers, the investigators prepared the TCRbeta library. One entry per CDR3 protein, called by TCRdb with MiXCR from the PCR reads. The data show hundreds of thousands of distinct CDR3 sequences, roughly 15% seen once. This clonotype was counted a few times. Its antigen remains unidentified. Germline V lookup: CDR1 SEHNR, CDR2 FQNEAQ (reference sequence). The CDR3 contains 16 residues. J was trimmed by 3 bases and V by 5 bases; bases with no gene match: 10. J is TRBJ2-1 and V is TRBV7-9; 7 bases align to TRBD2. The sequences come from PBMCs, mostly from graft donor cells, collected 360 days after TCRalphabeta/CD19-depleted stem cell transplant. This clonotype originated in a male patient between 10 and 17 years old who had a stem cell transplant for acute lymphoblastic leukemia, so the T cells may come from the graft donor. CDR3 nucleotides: TGTGCCAGCAGCCAAGGAGCGGGAAAACTCTACAATGAGCAGTTCTTC. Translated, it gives CASSQGAGKLYNEQFF.